The next 3 T cell receptor beta chains were all read from a single sample in a study of regulatory T cells in long-lasting Graves disease. Time point in this sample: persistent/refractory GD, antithyroid drugs over 5 years with positive TRAb. After RNA was extracted from PBMCs, the TCR library was made from it. TCR beta libraries were built with iRepertoire HTBI primers and Arm-PCR of CDR3 regions. From the multiplex PCR reads, TCRdb called clonotypes with MiXCR, one entry per CDR3 protein. This table holds about 460,000 distinct CDR3 sequences, about 20% found once. The material was peripheral blood mononuclear cells (PBMCs), obtained when the disease was refractory, from a patient treated with antithyroid drugs. The source of these receptors is a female donor with Graves disease.

This clonotype has at least ten counts. The rearrangement uses TRBV5-5 and TRBJ2-5, with D possibly being TRBD1 (6 bases). CDR3 size: 15 residues. The germline V gene has CDR1 SGHKS and CDR2 YYEKEE (reference sequence). The V end was cut by 1 base, the J end by 4 bases, with 14 bases between. CDR3 in amino acids: CASSLPGTMGETQYF. CDR3 bases: TGTGCCAGCAGCTTGCCCGGGACAATGGGAGAGACCCAGTACTTC.

This chain joins TRBV27 and TRBJ2-5, with TRBD1 matching 10 bases. J was trimmed by 1 base and V by 1 base; bases with no gene match: 6. Germline CDR1 is MNHEY and CDR2 is SMNVEV (reference sequence). This CDR3 has 17 amino acids. CDR3 bases: TGTGCCAGCAGTTTATATGGGACAGGGGACCTCCAAGAGACCCAGTACTTC. Protein: CASSLYGTGDLQETQYF.

This clonotype has a handful of counts. The V call is TRBV3-1, the J call TRBJ2-7; 10 nucleotides align to TRBD1. J was trimmed by 6 bases and V by 2 bases; bases with no gene match: 4. The germline V gene has CDR1 LGHDT and CDR2 YNNKEL (reference sequence). The CDR3 runs 14 residues. As DNA, the CDR3 is TGTGCCAGCAGCCAATCGGGACAGGGGATCGAGCAGTACTTC. It specifies CASSQSGQGIEQYF.